Following are 6 T cell receptor beta chains from one sample sequenced in a study of blood T cell repertoires in COVID-19. Measured with immunoSEQ multiplex PCR; TCRdb has only the in-frame clones, and not every one. The table has more than 200,000 clones, approximately 87% seen once. Sequencing input: peripheral blood. Source of these receptors: a woman in her forties or fifties with acute or convalescent COVID-19.

For the CDR3, the DNA is TGTGCCAGCAGTTTCTTAAGGGGGAACACTGAAGCTTTCTTT. Translating it yields CASSFLRGNTEAFF. The chain has TRBV27 and TRBJ1-1; perhaps TRBD1 as D (5 bases). The CDR3 contains 14 residues. V lost 3 bases, J lost 1 base, and 9 bases lay in between. CDR1 is MNHEY, CDR2 SMNVEV, per germline (reference sequence).

V gene TRBV29-1 combines with J gene TRBJ2-7, with 7 positions matching TRBD1. This CDR3 comprises 14 residues. J gave up 6 bases and V 1 base, and 9 bases lay outside the gene matches. From germline, CDR1 is SQVTM and CDR2 ANQGSEA. The CDR3 DNA is TGCAGCGTTGAAGGGGACAGTCAACTTGGCGAGCAGTACTTC. Translation: CSVEGDSQLGEQYF.

The rearrangement joins TRBV6-2 or TRBV6-3 to TRBJ2-7; maybe TRBD2 (6 bases). The V end was cut by 2 bases, the J end by 3 bases, with 17 bases between. Per the germline V gene, CDR1 is MNHEY and CDR2 is SVGEGT. The CDR3 is 16 residues long. The CDR3 bases are TGTGCCAGCAGTTACAGAGTAGGCAGGGAGGACTACGAGCAGTACTTC. Its protein product is CASSYRVGREDYEQYF.

The V gene is TRBV4-3, the J gene TRBJ2-2, with 8 bases identical to TRBD2. CDR3 length: 15 amino acids. Germline values: CDR1 LGHNA, CDR2 YSLEER. With 1 base clipped from V and 7 bases from J, the junction kept 5 bases outside the gene matches. The CDR3 nucleotides read TGCGCCAGCAGCCAAGGAACAGCGGGGGACGGGGAGCTGTTTTTT. The encoded protein is CASSQGTAGDGELFF.

This clone was seen once. V is TRBV19 and J is TRBJ1-5; D possibly corresponds to TRBD1 (6 bases). V lost 8 bases and J lost 2, with 19 bases in between. CDR3 size: 16 residues. The germline V gene encodes CDR1 LNHDA and CDR2 SQIVND (reference sequence). DNA of the CDR3: TGTGCCAGTGGGCACCTTTCACAGGGTGGCAATCAGCCCCAGCATTTT. Translated, it gives CASGHLSQGGNQPQHF.

The rearrangement joins TRBV18 to TRBJ2-5, with a possible D match to TRBD2 (6 bases). This CDR3 contains 13 residues. Germline CDR1 is KGHSH and CDR2 is LQKENI. Between the trimmed V and J ends, which lost 4 bases and 1 base, there was a span of 7 bases. CDR3 nucleotide sequence: TGTGCCAGCTCACTGGGACTCCAAGAGACCCAGTACTTC. Its translation is CASSLGLQETQYF.